This T cell receptor beta chain was captured by sequencing in a study of long-term antiretroviral therapy in people with HIV. Overall study findings and caveats: Specimen acquisition occurred between about 2003 and 2017, potentially under older ART regimens. Across all time points, the repertoire was dominated by clones that expanded before ART.

Survey level was the resolution at which the v3.0 immunoSEQ assay ran. Generated by immunoSEQ multiplex PCR, the TCRdb table keeps only in-frame clones and is missing some. The sample contains over 15,000 clones, 86% of which appear only once. This clone was counted a single time. What it binds is unknown. V was pared by 4 bases and J by 4 bases, with 11 bases between. Germline CDR1 reads SGHDT; CDR2 reads YYEEEE. CDR3 length equals 14 residues. The genes are TRBV5-6 and TRBJ2-2; unclear D gene. The sample consisted of unsorted PBMCs, taken 0.5 years after starting antiretroviral therapy. This receptor was obtained from a man aged 35-49 years with HIV. CDR3 DNA sequence: TGTGCCAGCAGCCTACCTGGCGCCACCGGGGAGCTGTTTTTT. This sequence encodes CASSLPGATGELFF.